The rows below give T cell receptor beta chains drawn from one sample of a study of shared clonotypes between healthy human individuals. Method: immunoSEQ multiplex PCR; TCRdb's copy keeps in-frame clones and lacks some. Of more than 1,200,000 clones listed, about 98.5% are singletons. Sequenced sample: naive CD4+ T cells sorted from blood. Receptors were obtained from a man younger than 45 in good health. CDR3s include the opening cysteine and the closing phenylalanine or tryptophan. Each record gives: clone size, J gene, V gene, D gene, CDR3 protein, CDR3 DNA. The D gene is left open where the match is weak. Where a row states a size, it is once, few, many or the class of an expanded clone; other rows omit it.

>-|TRBJ2-7|TRBV21-1|-
CASSTGGLSFSYEQYF
TGTGCCAGCAGCACCGGCGGACTTTCTTTCTCCTACGAGCAGTACTTC
>-|TRBJ2-2|TRBV7-2|-
CASSLAGVTGELFF
TGTGCCAGCAGCTTAGCGGGCGTCACCGGGGAGCTGTTTTTT
>-|TRBJ1-2|TRBV2|-
CASREQLIINYGYTF
TGTGCCAGCAGGGAACAGTTGATTATTAACTATGGCTACACCTTC
>once|TRBJ2-3|TRBV7-7|-
CASSLEFAGTQYF
TGTGCTAGCAGCTTAGAGTTCGCCGGGACTCAGTATTTT
>once|TRBJ2-3|TRBV18|TRBD2
CASSPLSGAGSTDTQYF
TGTGCCAGCTCACCACTCTCTGGAGCGGGATCCACAGATACGCAGTATTTT
>once|TRBJ2-1|TRBV19|-
CASSIGSRPVREQFF
TGTGCCAGTAGTATCGGGAGCAGGCCGGTTAGGGAGCAGTTCTTC
>-|TRBJ2-7|TRBV7-8|-
CASSSAGPLIAYEQYF
TGTGCCAGCAGCTCAGCCGGGCCCCTTATAGCCTACGAGCAGTACTTC
>once|TRBJ2-2|TRBV9|TRBD2
CASSVTSGGNTGELFF
TGTGCCAGCAGCGTGACTAGCGGGGGGAACACCGGGGAGCTGTTTTTT
>-|TRBJ2-1|TRBV19|TRBD2
CASKRELEQFF
TGTGCCAGTAAGCGGGAATTGGAGCAGTTCTTC
>-|TRBJ1-2|TRBV29-1|-
CSVGGGVGGYTF
TGCAGCGTTGGGGGTGGGGTTGGTGGCTACACCTTC
>-|TRBJ2-7|TRBV28|TRBD1
CASLPGQRTYEQYF
TGTGCCAGCCTTCCGGGACAGAGGACCTACGAGCAGTACTTC
>-|TRBJ1-3|TRBV28|-
CASSPQTLLYENTIYF
TGTGCCAGCAGTCCGCAGACACTTTTGTACGAAAACACCATATATTTT
>-|TRBJ1-1|TRBV5-1|-
CASSWGVDEDKNTEAFF
TGCGCCAGCAGCTGGGGGGTGGACGAAGATAAGAACACTGAAGCTTTCTTT
>once|TRBJ2-5|TRBV28|-
CASSLPLGPQETQYF
TGTGCCAGCAGTTTACCGTTGGGCCCCCAAGAGACCCAGTACTTC
>-|TRBJ1-2|TRBV30|TRBD1
CAWDRDSNYGYTF
TGTGCCTGGGACCGGGACAGCAACTATGGCTACACCTTC
>-|TRBJ2-2|TRBV6-1|TRBD1
CASSAGTGVTGELFF
TGTGCCAGCAGTGCCGGGACAGGGGTTACCGGGGAGCTGTTTTTT
>-|TRBJ1-4|TRBV10-2|TRBD1
CASSVTGGDEKLFF
TGCGCCAGCAGTGTGACAGGGGGGGATGAAAAACTGTTTTTT
>-|TRBJ1-2|TRBV5-1|-
CASSIDDSYGYTF
TGCGCCAGCAGTATCGATGATTCCTATGGCTACACCTTC
>-|TRBJ2-5|TRBV11-2|-
CASSFFETQYF
TGTGCCAGCAGCTTTTTTGAGACCCAGTACTTC
>-|TRBJ2-1|TRBV5-6|-
CASITGRLISYNEQFF
TGTGCCAGCATCACCGGGCGGCTGATCTCCTACAATGAGCAGTTCTTC